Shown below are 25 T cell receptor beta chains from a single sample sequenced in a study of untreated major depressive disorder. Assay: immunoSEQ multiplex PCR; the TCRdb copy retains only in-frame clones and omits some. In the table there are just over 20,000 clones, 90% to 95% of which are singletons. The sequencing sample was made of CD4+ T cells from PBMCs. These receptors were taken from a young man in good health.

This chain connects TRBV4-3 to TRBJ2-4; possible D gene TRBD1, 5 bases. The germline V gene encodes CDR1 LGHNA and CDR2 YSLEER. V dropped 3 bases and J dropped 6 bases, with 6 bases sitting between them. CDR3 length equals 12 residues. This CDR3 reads CASSHDRNIQYF. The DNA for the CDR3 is TGCGCCAGCAGCCACGACAGAAACATTCAGTACTTC.

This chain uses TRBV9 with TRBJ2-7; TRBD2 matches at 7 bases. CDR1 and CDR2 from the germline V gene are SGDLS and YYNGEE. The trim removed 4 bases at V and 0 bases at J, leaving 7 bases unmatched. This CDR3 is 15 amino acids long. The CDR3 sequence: CASSPTSEHSYEQYF. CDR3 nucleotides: TGTGCCAGCAGCCCTACTAGCGAACACTCCTACGAGCAGTACTTC.

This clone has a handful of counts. DNA of the CDR3: TGTGCCAGCACCGGGTCCGGGGAGCTGTTTTTT. Protein sequence: CASTGSGELFF. The chain links TRBV6-6 to TRBJ2-2; no firm D call. The V gene lost 7 bases and the J gene lost 6 bases, with 6 bases spanning the gap. CDR3 length equals 11 residues. Germline CDR1 reads MNHNY; CDR2 reads SVGAGI (reference sequence).

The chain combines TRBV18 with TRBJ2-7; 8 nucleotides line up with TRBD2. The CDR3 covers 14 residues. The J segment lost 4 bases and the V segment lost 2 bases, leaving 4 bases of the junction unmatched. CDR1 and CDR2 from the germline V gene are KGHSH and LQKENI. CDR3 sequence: CASSPDAGGYEQYF. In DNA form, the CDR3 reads TGTGCCAGCTCACCAGACGCGGGGGGTTACGAGCAGTACTTC.

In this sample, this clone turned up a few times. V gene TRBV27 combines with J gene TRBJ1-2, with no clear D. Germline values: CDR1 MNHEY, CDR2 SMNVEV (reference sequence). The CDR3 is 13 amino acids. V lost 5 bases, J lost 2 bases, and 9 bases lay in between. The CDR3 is CASSPIGNYGYTF. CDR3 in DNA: TGTGCCAGCAGTCCGATCGGGAACTATGGCTACACCTTC.

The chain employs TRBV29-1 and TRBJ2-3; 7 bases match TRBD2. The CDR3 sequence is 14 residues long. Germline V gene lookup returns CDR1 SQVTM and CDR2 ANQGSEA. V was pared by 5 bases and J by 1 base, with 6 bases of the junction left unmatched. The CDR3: CSVQRLAGTDTQYF. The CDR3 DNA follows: TGCAGCGTTCAGCGACTAGCTGGCACAGATACGCAGTATTTT.

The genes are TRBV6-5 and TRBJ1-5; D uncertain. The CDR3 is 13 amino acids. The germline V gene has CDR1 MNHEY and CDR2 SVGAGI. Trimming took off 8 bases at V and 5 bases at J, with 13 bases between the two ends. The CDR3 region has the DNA TGTGCCAGCGGAGCGGACCGCTATCAGCCCCAGCATTTT. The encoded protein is CASGADRYQPQHF.

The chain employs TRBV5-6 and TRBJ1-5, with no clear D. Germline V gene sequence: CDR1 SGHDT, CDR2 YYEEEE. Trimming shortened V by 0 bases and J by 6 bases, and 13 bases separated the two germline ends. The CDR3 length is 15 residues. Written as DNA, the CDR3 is TGTGCCAGCAGCTTGGTTTCGAGTGCCGGTCAGCCCCAGCATTTT. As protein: CASSLVSSAGQPQHF.

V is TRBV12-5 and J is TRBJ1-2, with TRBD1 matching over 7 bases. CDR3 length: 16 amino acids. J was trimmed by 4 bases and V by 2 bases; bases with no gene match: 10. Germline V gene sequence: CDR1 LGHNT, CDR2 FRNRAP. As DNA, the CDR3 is TGTGCTAGTGGTTTGACCCGGACAGGAAGAATCTATGGCTACACCTTC. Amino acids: CASGLTRTGRIYGYTF.

The CDR3 spells CASSYTGANYNEQFF. CDR3 DNA: TGTGCCAGCAGTTACACGGGAGCAAACTACAATGAGCAGTTCTTC. The rearrangement uses TRBV27 and TRBJ2-1; D possibly corresponds to TRBD2 (6 bases). V gave up 4 bases and J gave up 3 bases, with 13 bases separating them. This CDR3 is built from 15 residues. Germline V lookup: CDR1 MNHEY, CDR2 SMNVEV (reference sequence).

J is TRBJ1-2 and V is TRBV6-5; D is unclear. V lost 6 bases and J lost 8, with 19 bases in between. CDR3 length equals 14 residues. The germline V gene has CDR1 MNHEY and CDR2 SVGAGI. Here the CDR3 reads CASSYNAGPGGYTF. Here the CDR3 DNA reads TGTGCCAGCAGCTACAATGCCGGCCCTGGGGGCTACACCTTC.

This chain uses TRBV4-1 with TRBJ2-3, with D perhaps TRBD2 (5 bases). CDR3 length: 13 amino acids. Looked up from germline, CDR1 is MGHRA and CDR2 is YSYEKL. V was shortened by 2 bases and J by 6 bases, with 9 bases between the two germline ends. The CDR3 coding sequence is TGCGCCAGCAGCCAACACGGGATGGATACGCAGTATTTT. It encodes CASSQHGMDTQYF.

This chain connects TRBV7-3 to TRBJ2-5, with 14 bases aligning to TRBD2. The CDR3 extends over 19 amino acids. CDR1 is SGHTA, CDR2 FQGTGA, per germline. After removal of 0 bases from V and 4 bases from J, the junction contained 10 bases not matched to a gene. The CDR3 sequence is CASSLTGGTSGSVRETQYF. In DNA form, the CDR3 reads TGTGCCAGCAGCTTAACGGGAGGGACTAGCGGGAGTGTAAGAGAGACCCAGTACTTC.

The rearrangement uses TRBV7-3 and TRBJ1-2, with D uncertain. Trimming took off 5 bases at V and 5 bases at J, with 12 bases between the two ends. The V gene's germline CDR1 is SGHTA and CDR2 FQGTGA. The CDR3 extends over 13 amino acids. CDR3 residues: CASSPSQEYGYTF. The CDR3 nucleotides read TGTGCCAGCAGCCCCTCACAAGAATATGGCTACACCTTC.

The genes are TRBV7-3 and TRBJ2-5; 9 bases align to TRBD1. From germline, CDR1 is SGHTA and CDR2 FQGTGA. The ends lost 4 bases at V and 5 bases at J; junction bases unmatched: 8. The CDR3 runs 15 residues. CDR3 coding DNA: TGTGCCAGCAGCTCACAGGGGGCCGAGGGGGAGACCCAGTACTTC. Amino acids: CASSSQGAEGETQYF.

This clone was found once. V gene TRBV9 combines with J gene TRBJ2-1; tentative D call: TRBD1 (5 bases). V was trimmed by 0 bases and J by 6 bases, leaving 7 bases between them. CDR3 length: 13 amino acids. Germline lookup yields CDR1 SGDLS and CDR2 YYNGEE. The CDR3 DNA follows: TGTGCCAGCAGCGTAGACAGGCTCAATGAGCAGTTCTTC. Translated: CASSVDRLNEQFF.

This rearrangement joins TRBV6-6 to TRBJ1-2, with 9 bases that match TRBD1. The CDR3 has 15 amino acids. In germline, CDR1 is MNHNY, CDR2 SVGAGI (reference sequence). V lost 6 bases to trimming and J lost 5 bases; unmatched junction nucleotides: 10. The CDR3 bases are TGTGCCAGCAGGCCGGGACAGGGTCTAACTTATGGCTACACCTTC. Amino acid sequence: CASRPGQGLTYGYTF.

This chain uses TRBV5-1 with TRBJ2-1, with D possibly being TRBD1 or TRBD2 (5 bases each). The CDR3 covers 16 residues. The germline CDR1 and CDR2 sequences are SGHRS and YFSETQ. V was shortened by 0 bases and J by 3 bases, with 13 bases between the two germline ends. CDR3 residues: CASSLEGTELYNEQFF. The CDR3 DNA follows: TGCGCCAGCAGCTTGGAGGGGACGGAACTCTACAATGAGCAGTTCTTC.

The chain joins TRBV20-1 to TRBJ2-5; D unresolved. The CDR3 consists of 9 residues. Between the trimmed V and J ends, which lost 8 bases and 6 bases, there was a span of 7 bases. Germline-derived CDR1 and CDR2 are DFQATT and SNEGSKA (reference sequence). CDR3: CSTEKTQYF. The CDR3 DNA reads TGCAGTACCGAGAAGACCCAGTACTTC.

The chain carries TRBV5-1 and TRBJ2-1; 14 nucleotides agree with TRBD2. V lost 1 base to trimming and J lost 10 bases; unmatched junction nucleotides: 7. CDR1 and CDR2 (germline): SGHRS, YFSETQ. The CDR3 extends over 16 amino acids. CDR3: CASSLSPGLAGDEQFF. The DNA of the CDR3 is TGCGCCAGCAGCTTGTCCCCGGGACTAGCGGGAGACGAGCAGTTCTTC.

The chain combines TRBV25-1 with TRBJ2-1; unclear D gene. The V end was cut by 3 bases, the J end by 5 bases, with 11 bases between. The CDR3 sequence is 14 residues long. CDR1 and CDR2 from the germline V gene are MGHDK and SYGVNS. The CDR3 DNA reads TGTGCCAGCAGTGAGGCCCCCCTGAACAATGAGCAGTTCTTC. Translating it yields CASSEAPLNNEQFF.

The CDR3 DNA follows: TGTGCCAGCAGCGTAGGGGTGGGGACTAGGGCCTACAATGAGCAGTTCTTC. This sequence encodes CASSVGVGTRAYNEQFF. This chain joins TRBV9 and TRBJ2-1; TRBD2 agrees at 8 bases. The ends lost 0 bases at V and 2 bases at J; junction bases unmatched: 7. Germline V lookup: CDR1 SGDLS, CDR2 YYNGEE. This CDR3 is built from 17 residues.

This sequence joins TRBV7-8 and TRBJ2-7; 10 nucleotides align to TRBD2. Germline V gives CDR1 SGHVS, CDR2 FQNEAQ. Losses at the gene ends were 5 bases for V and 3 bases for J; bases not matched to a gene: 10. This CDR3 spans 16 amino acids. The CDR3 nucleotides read TGTGCCAGCAGCCCAGGCGCGGGGACTAGCGTCTACGAGCAGTACTTC. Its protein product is CASSPGAGTSVYEQYF.

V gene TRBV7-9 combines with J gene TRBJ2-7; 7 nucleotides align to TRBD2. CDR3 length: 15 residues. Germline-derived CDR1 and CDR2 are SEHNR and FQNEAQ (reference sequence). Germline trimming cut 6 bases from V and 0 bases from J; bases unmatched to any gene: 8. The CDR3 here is CASRVTSASSYEQYF. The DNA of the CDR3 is TGTGCCAGCAGAGTTACTAGCGCGAGCTCCTACGAGCAGTACTTC.

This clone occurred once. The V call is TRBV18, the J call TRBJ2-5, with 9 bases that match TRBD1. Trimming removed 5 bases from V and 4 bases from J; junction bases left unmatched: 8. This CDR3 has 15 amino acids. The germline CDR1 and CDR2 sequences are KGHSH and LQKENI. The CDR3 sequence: CASSSTGGGRETQYF. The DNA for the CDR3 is TGTGCCAGCTCATCCACAGGGGGCGGGCGAGAGACCCAGTACTTC.